The clone carrying this T cell receptor beta chain occurred many times. Its target is unknown. The data are from a study of identical twins. The study, taken as a whole, reports: Fewer insertions characterized abundant cord blood beta clonotypes, whereas memory repertoires showed none.

Only healthy Caucasians were enrolled as donors. cDNA carried unique molecular identifiers, and a universal primer site was added by template switching. TCRdb recomputed calls from the 5' RACE reads with MiXCR, one row per CDR3 protein. The repertoire holds a few hundred thousand distinct CDR3 sequences, 15% to 20% seen once, with roughly 12% in the top ten. The sequence was obtained from a man over 45 in good health. Sequenced sample: naive T cells sorted from blood.

CDR3 bases: TGCGCCAGCACCCTCGCTGGGGCCAACGTCCTGACTTTC. Its protein is CASTLAGANVLTF. The rearrangement joins TRBV5-1 to TRBJ2-6; D gene ambiguous. Germline-derived CDR1 and CDR2 are SGHRS and YFSETQ. Trimming took 6 bases from V and 2 from J, leaving 6 bases between them. This CDR3 comprises 13 residues.